Listed here are 31 T cell receptor beta chains from one sample, sequenced in a study of regulatory T cells in long-lasting Graves disease. In building TCR beta libraries, iRepertoire HTBI primers were used together with Arm-PCR of CDR3 regions. Each CDR3 protein gets one entry after TCRdb re-called the multiplex PCR reads with MiXCR. Here the sample spans more than 350,000 distinct CDR3 sequences, 21% being singletons. The time point is: persistent/refractory GD, antithyroid drugs over 5 years with positive TRAb. RNA isolated from PBMCs was used to make the TCR library. The input for sequencing was peripheral blood mononuclear cells (PBMCs), taken when the disease was refractory, from a patient treated with antithyroid drugs. The receptors come from a female donor with Graves disease.

The chain combines TRBV4-1 with TRBJ2-7, with 9 bases matching TRBD1. This CDR3 region has 15 residues. Germline lookup yields CDR1 MGHRA and CDR2 YSYEKL. Trimming took 3 bases from V and 2 from J; bases not matched to a gene: 5. CDR3 sequence reads: CASSHGTGQTYEQYF. As DNA, the CDR3 is TGCGCCAGCAGCCATGGGACAGGGCAGACCTACGAGCAGTACTTC.

This clonotype was observed many times. V is TRBV6-5 and J is TRBJ1-2; D not certain. The CDR3 length is 13 residues. The V gene's germline CDR1 is MNHEY and CDR2 SVGAGI. V lost 3 bases, J lost 7 bases, and 12 bases lay in between. This CDR3 is CASSYGPTSGYTF. CDR3 bases: TGTGCCAGCAGTTATGGGCCAACCAGTGGCTACACCTTC.

This clonotype was seen a handful of times. The chain recombines TRBV6-2 or TRBV6-3 with TRBJ1-5; D gene unclear. The V and J ends lost 4 bases and 2 bases respectively, with 9 bases between them. Germline CDR1 MNHEY, CDR2 SVGEGT. The CDR3 is made up of 14 amino acids. The CDR3, as DNA: TGTGCCAGCAGTTCAATAGATCGCAATCAGCCCCAGCATTTT. Its protein product is CASSSIDRNQPQHF.

This clonotype was detected only once. One base away lies a much larger clone, so this may be a sequencing read error. The V gene is TRBV2, the J gene TRBJ1-3; D is ambiguous. The V and J ends lost 5 bases and 2 bases respectively, with 16 bases between them. From germline, CDR1 is SNHLY and CDR2 FYNNEI. The length of the CDR3 is 16 residues. CDR3 sequence reads: CASSPKTPIPGNTIYF. The CDR3 DNA reads as TGTGCCAGCAGTCCAAAAACGCCCATACCTGGAAACACCATATATTTT.

A note on this clonotype: A much larger clone sits a single nucleotide away, making a read error possible. The V and J genes are TRBV2 and TRBJ1-2, with 8 positions matching TRBD1. Germline CDR1 is SNHLY and CDR2 is FYNNEI. This CDR3 region has 15 residues. This CDR3 reads CASSERDRTNYGCTF. As DNA, the CDR3 is TGTGCCAGCAGTGAAAGGGACAGGACGAACTATGGCTGCACCTTC.

The chain couples TRBV11-1 to TRBJ2-1; 15 nucleotides match TRBD2. The CDR3 has 17 amino acids. The ends lost 5 bases at V and 1 base at J; junction bases unmatched: 3. Germline lookup yields CDR1 SGHAT and CDR2 FQDESV (reference sequence). The CDR3 DNA is TGTGCCAGCAGCCCAGGACTAGCGGGAGGGTCCTACAATGAGCAGTTCTTC. As protein: CASSPGLAGGSYNEQFF. Based on the CDR3 plus reference TRBV11-1 and TRBJ2-1, the full variable domain is EAEVAQSPRYKITEKSQAVAFWCDPISGHATLYWYRQILGQGPELLVQFQDESVVDDSQLPKDRFSAERLKGVDSTLKIQPAELGDSAMYLCASSPGLAGGSYNEQFFGPGTRLTVL.

This clonotype was seen more than once but under ten times. The chain links TRBV20-1 to TRBJ1-3; the D is unclear. The CDR3 loop spans 14 amino acids. CDR1 and CDR2 (germline): DFQATT, SNEGSKA (reference sequence). Trimming stripped 3 bases from V and 4 bases from J, with 13 bases between. CDR3 coding DNA: TGCAGTGCTAGGGTACATGGGTTCGGAAACACCATATATTTT. Translation: CSARVHGFGNTIYF.

The V call is TRBV10-2, the J call TRBJ2-2; D is undetermined. Germline CDR1 and CDR2: WSHSY and SAAADI. The CDR3 length is 13 residues. Trimming removed 2 bases from V and 3 bases from J, with 4 bases in between. CDR3 nucleotides: TGCGCCAGCAGTGAGAAGTACACCGGGGAGCTGTTTTTT. This gives the protein CASSEKYTGELFF.

This clonotype was observed at least ten times. J is TRBJ2-5 and V is TRBV29-1; 7 bases fit TRBD2. The junction had 4 bases not matched to a gene; V was cut back by 3 bases and J by 0 bases. The CDR3 is 14 residues long. CDR1 and CDR2 (germline): SQVTM, ANQGSEA. CDR3 in DNA: TGCAGCGTTGACGGGCTAGCGGACCAAGAGACCCAGTACTTC. The encoded protein is CSVDGLADQETQYF.

The rearrangement joins TRBV10-1 to TRBJ2-3, with TRBD2 matching 10 bases. Trimming removed 3 bases from V and 5 bases from J; junction bases left unmatched: 11. This CDR3 is 17 amino acids long. Germline values: CDR1 WNHNN, CDR2 SYGVQD (reference sequence). CDR3 residues: CASSDGGRSGRGDTQYF. DNA of the CDR3: TGCGCCAGCAGTGATGGCGGTAGGAGCGGGAGGGGAGATACGCAGTATTTT.

Points on this clonotype: A clone one base away is much larger, so this may be a read error. The V call is TRBV28, the J call TRBJ1-5; D gene ambiguous. The CDR3 consists of 11 residues. The germline V and J ends were trimmed by 7 bases and 3 bases, with 4 bases remaining between them. Germline CDR1 is MDHEN and CDR2 is SYDVKM. The CDR3 protein is CASNANQPQHF. CDR3 DNA sequence: TGTGCCAGCAATGCCAATCAGCCCCAGCATTTT.

This clonotype was seen a handful of times. This sequence may be a read error, since a much larger clone differs from it by one base. The chain has TRBV20-1 and TRBJ2-7, with 7 bases fitting TRBD2. In germline, CDR1 is DFQATT, CDR2 SNEGSKA (reference sequence). V gave up 7 bases and J gave up 5 bases; unmatched junction bases: 11. The CDR3 covers 13 residues. CDR3 sequence: CSDLLAEAHEQYF. CDR3 coding DNA: TGCAGTGATCTCCTAGCGGAAGCCCACGAGCAGTACTTC.

This clonotype was detected once. The CDR3 loop is CASSSRQGSGELFF. CDR3 coding DNA: TGCGCCAGCAGCTCCAGACAGGGATCCGGGGAGCTGTTTTTT. This sequence joins TRBV4-1 and TRBJ2-2, with 7 positions matching TRBD1. With 5 bases clipped from V and 6 bases from J, the junction kept 6 bases outside the gene matches. The CDR3 contains 14 residues. Germline V gene sequence: CDR1 MGHRA, CDR2 YSYEKL.

This clonotype was counted at least ten times. The chain has TRBV28 and TRBJ2-3, with D unclear. V was clipped by 5 bases and J by 0 bases, with 3 bases between them. This CDR3 is built from 12 residues. CDR1 and CDR2 from the germline V gene are MDHEN and SYDVKM. The CDR3 protein is CASSPSTDTQYF. CDR3 bases: TGTGCCAGCAGTCCTAGCACAGATACGCAGTATTTT.

This clonotype was counted ten times or more. V gene TRBV12-3 or TRBV12-4 combines with J gene TRBJ2-5; D is unresolved. The CDR3 has 14 residues. Trimming cost V 5 bases and J 3 bases, with 13 bases left between them. As DNA, the CDR3 is TGTGCCAGCAGTCAGACACGGTTGGAAGAGACCCAGTACTTC. Its translation is CASSQTRLEETQYF.

This clonotype occurred many times. The V call is TRBV2, the J call TRBJ2-5, with 10 nucleotides matching TRBD2. J lost 5 bases, V lost 3 bases, and 9 bases had no gene match. Germline V CDR1 and CDR2: SNHLY, FYNNEI. This CDR3 comprises 16 residues. CDR3 sequence reads: CASSDGSSGSLETQYF. As DNA, the CDR3 is TGTGCCAGCAGTGATGGTTCTAGCGGGAGTTTGGAGACCCAGTACTTC.

This clonotype was detected many times. This sequence joins TRBV28 and TRBJ2-2; 9 bases agree with TRBD1. This CDR3 is 13 amino acids long. From germline, CDR1 is MDHEN and CDR2 SYDVKM. Trimming at V came to 8 bases and at J to 7 bases, leaving 5 bases not matched to a gene. CDR3 amino acids: CASRTGVRGELFF. The CDR3 nucleotides read TGTGCCAGCCGGACAGGGGTTCGCGGGGAGCTGTTTTTT. Variable domain in full (rest from reference TRBV28 and TRBJ2-2): DVKVTQSSRYLVKRTGEKVFLECVQDMDHENMFWYRQDPGLGLRLIYFSYDVKMKEKGDIPEGYSVSREKKERFSLILESASTNQTSMYLCASRTGVRGELFFGEGSRLTVL.

In its sample, this clonotype was seen many times. The V call is TRBV5-6, the J call TRBJ2-2, with 9 bases fitting TRBD2. The J segment lost 11 bases and the V segment lost 0 bases, leaving 11 bases of the junction unmatched. Germline CDR1 reads SGHDT; CDR2 reads YYEEEE. The CDR3 contains 16 residues. In DNA, the CDR3 is TGTGCCAGCAGCTTGGTTGGTCTAGCGGGACAAAGCGAGCTGTTTTTT. Amino acid sequence: CASSLVGLAGQSELFF.

On this clonotype: One end of the junction varies from germline; a read error may be responsible. The rearrangement joins TRBV28 to TRBJ2-3, with TRBD2 matching 10 bases. Per the germline V gene, CDR1 is MDHEN and CDR2 is SYDVKM. This CDR3 is 15 amino acids long. The CDR3 spells CASSSPSGSRNTRYF. The CDR3 bases are TGTGCCAGCAGTTCCCCTAGCGGGAGTAGGAATACGCGGTATTTT.

This clonotype was found many times. This chain joins TRBV28 and TRBJ1-1, with D unclear. With 7 bases removed from V and 5 bases from J, the gap between germline ends came to 23 bases. CDR1 is MDHEN and CDR2 is SYDVKM in the germline V gene. This CDR3 has 16 residues. The DNA for the CDR3 is TGTGCCAGCACCCCGGACCGCCCGAACATGGATACTGAAGCTTTCTTT. Amino acid sequence: CASTPDRPNMDTEAFF.

Many counts were recorded for this clonotype. The chain employs TRBV6-1 and TRBJ2-2, with 11 bases matching TRBD2. There are 16 residues in the CDR3. Germline trimming cut 4 bases from V and 4 bases from J; bases unmatched to any gene: 5. The germline V gene has CDR1 MNHNS and CDR2 SASEGT. CDR3 DNA: TGTGCCAGCAGTGCCCGACTAGCGGGGATCACCGGGGAGCTGTTTTTT. It yields the protein CASSARLAGITGELFF.

Of note for this clonotype: A much larger clone lies a single base off, so this may be a read error. This rearrangement joins TRBV2 to TRBJ1-1; the D is unclear. Germline loops: CDR1 SNHLY, CDR2 FYNNEI. The CDR3 has 13 residues. The CDR3 bases are TGTGCCAGCAGTGAAGAGGGTGGCACTGAAGCTCTCTTT. As protein: CASSEEGGTEALF.

The CDR3 DNA follows: TGTGCCAGCAGCCCTTACAGCTCAGGGGCCAACGTCCTGACTTTC. Translating it yields CASSPYSSGANVLTF. The genes are TRBV7-7 and TRBJ2-6; no definite D call. The V end lost 5 bases, the J end lost 4 bases, and 12 bases lay between the germline ends. There are 15 residues in the CDR3. CDR1 and CDR2 (germline): SSHAT, FNYEAQ (reference sequence).

In this sample, this clonotype turned up a few times. V gene TRBV30 combines with J gene TRBJ2-7, with D hard to call. Germline V lookup: CDR1 GTSNPN, CDR2 SVGIG (reference sequence). The ends were cut back, 7 bases at V and 3 bases at J, with 16 bases in the middle. This CDR3 is 13 amino acids long. CDR3 sequence reads: CASRRAAHYEQYF. In DNA, the CDR3 is TGTGCCTCCCGAAGGGCGGCCCACTACGAGCAGTACTTC.

The chain joins TRBV9 to TRBJ2-7; 14 bases agree with TRBD2. V was pared by 2 bases and J by 5 bases, with 3 bases of the junction left unmatched. Germline V lookup: CDR1 SGDLS, CDR2 YYNGEE. This CDR3 is 15 amino acids long. CDR3 in DNA: TGTGCCAGCAGCGTTGGGACTAGCGGGAGCAACGAGCAGTACTTC. Its protein is CASSVGTSGSNEQYF.

This chain uses TRBV20-1 with TRBJ2-7; D is unclear. Trimming pared 0 bases from V and 7 bases from J, leaving 13 bases between. This CDR3 contains 13 residues. Germline V CDR1 and CDR2: DFQATT, SNEGSKA (reference sequence). The CDR3 protein is CSARDIVGWEQYF. Here the CDR3 DNA reads TGCAGTGCTAGAGATATAGTGGGGTGGGAGCAGTACTTC.

This chain uses TRBV6-5 with TRBJ2-7; possible D gene TRBD1, 6 bases. Germline V gene data show CDR1 as MNHEY and CDR2 as SVGAGI. Trimming shortened V by 2 bases and J by 2 bases, and 34 bases separated the two germline ends. This CDR3 has 22 residues. The CDR3 DNA is TGTGCCAGCAGTTACCCTCTCAGGGCTGGGACAAACATTTACTTCCCTACCTACGAGCAGTACTTC. It yields the protein CASSYPLRAGTNIYFPTYEQYF.

CDR3 nucleotides: TGTGCCAGCAGTGAGGGGACTAGCGGGAGAAATGAGCAGTTCTTC. Translating it yields CASSEGTSGRNEQFF. This chain uses TRBV2 with TRBJ2-1, with 14 bases identical to TRBD2. Germline V gene lookup returns CDR1 SNHLY and CDR2 FYNNEI. The CDR3 consists of 15 residues. V was pared by 3 bases and J by 7 bases, with 2 bases of the junction left unmatched.

This clonotype was detected a few times. The V and J genes are TRBV6-5 and TRBJ2-7; D remains unclear. The CDR3 covers 11 residues. In germline, CDR1 is MNHEY, CDR2 SVGAGI. V was cut by 2 bases and J by 6 bases, with 5 bases left in between. CDR3 DNA: TGTGCCAGCAGTTACCCTTCCGAGCAGTACTTC. Its protein product is CASSYPSEQYF.

This chain joins TRBV20-1 and TRBJ2-1; 12 bases align to TRBD2. V lost 6 bases and J lost 8; bases outside the gene matches: 14. The CDR3 has 16 residues. Germline CDR1 DFQATT, CDR2 SNEGSKA (reference sequence). The chain's CDR3 is CSAPTTSGRTYDEQFF. In DNA, the CDR3 is TGCAGTGCCCCCACGACTAGCGGGAGAACGTACGATGAGCAGTTCTTC.

Regarding this clonotype: This sequence may be a read error, since a much larger clone differs from it by one base. The rearrangement links TRBV28 to TRBJ2-5; no definite D call. The germline gives CDR1 MDHEN, CDR2 SYDVKM. The CDR3 is 13 residues long. The CDR3 bases are TGTGCCAGCGGTTTGAGACCGGGAGAGACCCAGTACTTC. Translation: CASGLRPGETQYF.